Presented here are 23 T cell receptor beta chains from one specimen sequenced in a study of blood T cells in healthy people across ages. Using a J-beta primer mix together with a sample-barcoded 5' primer, a second PCR was run for about 6 to 12 cycles. Each CDR3 protein is one row after TCRdb ran MiXCR on the 5' RACE reads. The profile shows roughly 800,000 distinct CDR3 sequences, 25% of them singletons. These same data were also listed under a study on T cells of mothers and their children.

Sequencing input: blood. The receptors were sampled from a boy aged 5-17 years in good health.

The V and J genes are TRBV4-3 and TRBJ2-1; 8 nucleotides agree with TRBD2. CDR1 and CDR2 (germline): LGHNA, YSLEER. Trimming removed 0 bases from V and 5 bases from J; junction bases left unmatched: 6. The CDR3 is 16 amino acids. The CDR3 spells CASSQDPLAEHNEQFF. For the CDR3, the DNA is TGCGCCAGCAGCCAAGACCCACTAGCGGAACACAATGAGCAGTTCTTC.

This clonotype was detected a few times. The V and J genes are TRBV5-1 and TRBJ2-7; D perhaps matches TRBD1 (6 bases). CDR1 and CDR2 (germline): SGHRS, YFSETQ. Deletions cut 5 bases from V and 5 bases from J, with 14 bases between. CDR3 length: 13 residues. CDR3 region: CASRQGPSDEQYF. The CDR3 DNA follows: TGCGCCAGCAGACAGGGACCAAGCGACGAGCAGTACTTC.

This chain links TRBV3-1 with TRBJ2-1, with a possible D match to TRBD1 (6 bases). Germline CDR1 is LGHDT and CDR2 is YNNKEL (reference sequence). Trimming left V 4 bases short and J 3 bases short, with 13 bases between. CDR3 length: 15 amino acids. Here the CDR3 DNA reads TGTGCCAGCAGCCGTCCGGGACACCTCTACAATGAGCAGTTCTTC. This encodes CASSRPGHLYNEQFF.

The rearrangement uses TRBV20-1 and TRBJ2-7, with 8 bases aligning to TRBD2. V lost 2 bases to trimming and J lost 4 bases; unmatched junction nucleotides: 4. Germline V gene lookup returns CDR1 DFQATT and CDR2 SNEGSKA (reference sequence). CDR3 length: 13 residues. CDR3 in amino acids: CSARHGLAYEQYF. The CDR3 coding sequence is TGCAGTGCTAGACACGGACTAGCTTACGAGCAGTACTTC.

A few counts support this clonotype. The J gene is TRBJ2-1, the V gene TRBV7-9; unclear D gene. Trimming took 4 bases from V and 7 from J, leaving 14 bases between them. CDR1 and CDR2 from the germline V gene are SEHNR and FQNEAQ (reference sequence). The CDR3 length is 14 residues. CDR3 region: CASSSLPLENEQFF. CDR3 nucleotide sequence: TGTGCCAGCAGCTCACTTCCCCTAGAAAATGAGCAGTTCTTC.

CDR3 DNA sequence: TGTGCCAGCAGTTTATTAGGGGAGTGGTCCGGGGAGCTGTTTTTT. Protein: CASSLLGEWSGELFF. The chain uses TRBV27 and TRBJ2-2; D tentatively reads TRBD1 or TRBD2 (5 bases each). The CDR3 is 15 residues long. Trimming took 1 base from V and 6 from J, leaving 12 bases between them. Looked up from germline, CDR1 is MNHEY and CDR2 is SMNVEV (reference sequence).

This chain connects TRBV6-5 to TRBJ2-1; D is ambiguous. Per the germline V gene, CDR1 is MNHEY and CDR2 is SVGAGI. The length of the CDR3 is 17 residues. The germline V and J ends were trimmed by 0 bases and 3 bases, with 15 bases remaining between them. The DNA for the CDR3 is TGTGCCAGCAGTTACTCGATTTCAGTGGGAAGCTACAATGAGCAGTTCTTC. Protein product: CASSYSISVGSYNEQFF.

This clonotype appeared a few times. This chain uses TRBV27 with TRBJ2-7, with D uncertain. Germline values: CDR1 MNHEY, CDR2 SMNVEV (reference sequence). V lost 1 base and J lost 8, with 12 bases in between. The CDR3 is 13 amino acids. The CDR3 region has the DNA TGTGCCAGCAGTTTATGGGGAACGGTCAAGCAGTACTTC. Translating gives CASSLWGTVKQYF.

Only a few counts were recorded for this clonotype. The chain uses TRBV29-1 and TRBJ1-1; D is possibly TRBD1 (6 bases). The CDR3 is made up of 11 amino acids. Germline V gene data show CDR1 as SQVTM and CDR2 as ANQGSEA. V gave up 4 bases and J gave up 4 bases, with 7 bases separating them. The CDR3 DNA sequence: TGCAGCGTTGCGGGGGCCACTGAAGCTTTCTTT. It translates to CSVAGATEAFF. Full variable domain (outside the CDR3, taken from reference TRBV29-1 and TRBJ1-1): SAVISQKPSRDICQRGTSLTIQCQVDSQVTMMFWYRQQPGQSLTLIATANQGSEATYESGFVIDKFPISRPNLTFSTLTVSNMSPEDSSIYLCSVAGATEAFFGQGTRLTVV.

The chain couples TRBV5-1 to TRBJ2-7, with unresolved D. The V end was cut by 0 bases, the J end by 7 bases, with 11 bases between. Germline CDR1 reads SGHRS; CDR2 reads YFSETQ. The CDR3 length is 13 residues. This CDR3 is CASSLDTSWEQYF. CDR3 nucleotides: TGCGCCAGCAGCTTGGACACTTCTTGGGAGCAGTACTTC.

There are a few counts of this clonotype. V usage is TRBV2 and J usage is TRBJ2-7; D might be TRBD2 (6 bases). This CDR3 spans 14 amino acids. Between the trimmed V and J ends, which lost 3 bases and 2 bases, there was a span of 11 bases. Per the germline V gene, CDR1 is SNHLY and CDR2 is FYNNEI. The CDR3 DNA reads as TGTGCCAGCAGTGACCTGACGGGAGCCTACGAGCAGTACTTC. It yields the protein CASSDLTGAYEQYF.

V is TRBV6-5 and J is TRBJ2-3; tentative D call: TRBD2 (6 bases). The length of the CDR3 is 15 residues. Germline lookup yields CDR1 MNHEY and CDR2 SVGAGI. The V end was cut by 0 bases, the J end by 6 bases, with 13 bases between. The CDR3 DNA is TGTGCCAGCAGTTACTCGAGCGGGCCGGGGGATACGCAGTATTTT. Its protein is CASSYSSGPGDTQYF.

On this clonotype itself: The CDR3 does not end in the conserved phenylalanine or tryptophan, so this is likely a read error. The chain carries TRBV9 and TRBJ2-1; TRBD2 matches 13 bases. Per germline, CDR1 SGDLS and CDR2 YYNGEE. V lost 3 bases, J lost 12 bases, and 12 bases stayed unmatched. The CDR3 runs to 16 residues. CDR3 region: CASSASLAGGKGGQFS. The CDR3 DNA follows: TGTGCCAGCAGCGCCTCACTAGCGGGAGGGAAGGGTGGGCAGTTCTCC.

This chain connects TRBV7-2 to TRBJ1-1; 11 nucleotides align to TRBD1. The J segment lost 4 bases and the V segment lost 5 bases, leaving 6 bases of the junction unmatched. This CDR3 spans 15 amino acids. Germline CDR1 is SGHTA and CDR2 is FQGNSA. CDR3 protein: CASSASGTGGTEAFF. In DNA form, the CDR3 reads TGTGCCAGCAGCGCGTCCGGGACAGGGGGCACTGAAGCTTTCTTT. Complete variable domain (other parts from reference TRBV7-2 and TRBJ1-1): GAGVSQSPSNKVTEKGKDVELRCDPISGHTALYWYRQSLGQGLEFLIYFQGNSAPDKSGLPSDRFSAERTGGSVSTLTIQRTQQEDSAVYLCASSASGTGGTEAFFGQGTRLTVV.

The chain combines TRBV11-2 with TRBJ2-1; 7 bases map to TRBD1. The J segment lost 10 bases and the V segment lost 5 bases, leaving 8 bases of the junction unmatched. This CDR3 has 13 amino acids. Germline V gene data show CDR1 as SGHAT and CDR2 as FQNNGV. Here the CDR3 DNA reads TGTGCCAGCAGCACAGACAGGGCGGGCGAGCAGTTCTTC. Its protein product is CASSTDRAGEQFF. Complete variable domain (other parts from reference TRBV11-2 and TRBJ2-1): EAGVAQSPRYKIIEKRQSVAFWCNPISGHATLYWYQQILGQGPKLLIQFQNNGVVDDSQLPKDRFSAERLKGVDSTLKIQPAKLEDSAVYLCASSTDRAGEQFFGPGTRLTVL.

The genes are TRBV7-9 and TRBJ2-7, with a tentative D call TRBD1 (5 bases). The CDR3 is made up of 16 amino acids. Germline CDR1 and CDR2: SEHNR and FQNEAQ (reference sequence). V was shortened by 2 bases and J by 0 bases, with 14 bases between the two germline ends. For the CDR3, the DNA is TGTGCCAGCAGCTTATTTCTGGGGCGAAGCTCCTACGAGCAGTACTTC. Its translation: CASSLFLGRSSYEQYF.

This clonotype appeared a single time. V is TRBV20-1 and J is TRBJ2-3; unclear D gene. Trimming took off 6 bases at V and 6 bases at J, with 13 bases between the two ends. The CDR3 consists of 12 residues. Germline loops: CDR1 DFQATT, CDR2 SNEGSKA (reference sequence). The CDR3 bases are TGCAGTGCCGGACCCCTCGCCGATACGCAGTATTTT. Protein product: CSAGPLADTQYF.

This clonotype was found a few times. The chain is built from TRBV27 and TRBJ2-7; D uncertain. V dropped 6 bases and J dropped 3 bases, with 12 bases sitting between them. The CDR3 has 13 residues. Germline V gives CDR1 MNHEY, CDR2 SMNVEV (reference sequence). CDR3 in DNA: TGTGCCAGCAGACCCTTAGACCGCTACGAGCAGTACTTC. Protein: CASRPLDRYEQYF.

The CDR3 spells CASSRTGETGEQYF. DNA of the CDR3: TGTGCCAGCAGCCGGACGGGGGAAACGGGGGAGCAGTACTTC. The chain uses TRBV7-2 and TRBJ2-7; D may be TRBD2 (6 bases). The germline V and J ends were trimmed by 5 bases and 7 bases, with 18 bases remaining between them. CDR1 is SGHTA, CDR2 FQGNSA, per germline. The CDR3 has 14 residues. The full variable domain, completed using reference TRBV7-2 and TRBJ2-7, is GAGVSQSPSNKVTEKGKDVELRCDPISGHTALYWYRQSLGQGLEFLIYFQGNSAPDKSGLPSDRFSAERTGGSVSTLTIQRTQQEDSAVYLCASSRTGETGEQYFGPGTRLTVT.

About this clonotype: One junction end does not reproduce the germline sequence, and a read error may be involved. DNA of the CDR3: TGTGCCGGCAGCCTAAGTCAGTGGAGTGAAAAACTGTTTTTT. It is translated as CAGSLSQWSEKLFF. The V call is TRBV5-6, the J call TRBJ1-4, with D hard to call. CDR1 and CDR2 from the germline V gene are SGHDT and YYEEEE. The CDR3 contains 14 residues.

This rearrangement joins TRBV5-1 to TRBJ1-6; tentatively, D is TRBD1 (5 bases). The CDR3 spans 16 residues. Trimming pared 0 bases from V and 9 bases from J, leaving 16 bases between. Germline lookup yields CDR1 SGHRS and CDR2 YFSETQ. CDR3 region: CASSLAGTASASPLHF. CDR3 bases: TGCGCCAGCAGCTTGGCTGGGACGGCGTCGGCTTCACCCCTCCACTTT.

This clonotype showed up many times. The rearrangement joins TRBV29-1 to TRBJ1-2; unclear D gene. CDR3 size: 8 residues. V was trimmed by 6 bases and J by 7 bases, leaving 3 bases between them. Germline lookup yields CDR1 SQVTM and CDR2 ANQGSEA. The CDR3: CSVAGYTF. The CDR3 coding sequence is TGCAGCGTGGCTGGCTACACCTTC.

This chain joins TRBV9 and TRBJ2-3, with 14 bases identical to TRBD2. The V segment lost 3 bases and the J segment 4 bases; nucleotides outside the gene matches: 4. The CDR3 has 16 amino acids. Per germline, CDR1 SGDLS and CDR2 YYNGEE. The CDR3 is CASSAGLAGVADTQYF. The CDR3 DNA sequence: TGTGCCAGCAGCGCGGGACTAGCGGGAGTGGCAGATACGCAGTATTTT.